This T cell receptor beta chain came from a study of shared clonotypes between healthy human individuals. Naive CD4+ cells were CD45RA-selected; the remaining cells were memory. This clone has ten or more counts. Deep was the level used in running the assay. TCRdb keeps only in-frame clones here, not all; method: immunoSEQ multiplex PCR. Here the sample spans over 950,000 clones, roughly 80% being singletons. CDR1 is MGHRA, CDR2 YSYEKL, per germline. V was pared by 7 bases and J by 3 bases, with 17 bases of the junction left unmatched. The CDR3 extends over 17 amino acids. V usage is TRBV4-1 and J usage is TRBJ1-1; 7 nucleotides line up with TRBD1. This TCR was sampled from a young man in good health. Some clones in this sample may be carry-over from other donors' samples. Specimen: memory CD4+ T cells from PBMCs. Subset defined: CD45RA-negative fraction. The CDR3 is CASKSRGDRLSDTEAFF. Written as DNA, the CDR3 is TGCGCCAGCAAAAGCAGGGGGGACAGACTTTCCGACACTGAAGCTTTCTTT.